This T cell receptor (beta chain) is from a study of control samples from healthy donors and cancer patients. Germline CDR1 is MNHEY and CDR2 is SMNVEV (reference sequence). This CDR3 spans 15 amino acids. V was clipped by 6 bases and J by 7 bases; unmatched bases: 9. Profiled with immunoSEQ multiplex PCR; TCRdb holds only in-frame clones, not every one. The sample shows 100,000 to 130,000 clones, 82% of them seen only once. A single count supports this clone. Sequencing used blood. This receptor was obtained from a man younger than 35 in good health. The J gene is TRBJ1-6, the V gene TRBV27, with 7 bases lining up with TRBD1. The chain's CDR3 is CASRVDRVGNSPLHF. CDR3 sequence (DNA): TGTGCCAGCAGGGTCGACAGGGTTGGGAATTCACCCCTCCACTTT.